This T cell receptor beta chain originates from a study of T-cell reconstitution after alpha-beta-depleted transplantation in children. Unique molecular identifiers were incorporated into the prepared TCRbeta library. MiXCR was run by TCRdb on the PCR reads, yielding one entry per CDR3 protein. The table lists roughly 200,000 distinct CDR3 sequences, approximately 6.6% of them singletons, with about 2.9% in the top ten. V shed 4 bases and J 6 bases; nucleotides not matched to a gene: 7. The CDR3 runs to 16 residues. Germline V lookup: CDR1 MRHNA, CDR2 SNTAGT. This clonotype came up many times. The chain has TRBV6-4 and TRBJ2-1; 12 nucleotides line up with TRBD2. The specimen was PBMCs from the stem cell graft donor, collected from the stem cell graft. The origin of this receptor is a human donor who donated a stem cell graft to a child with Wiskott-Aldrich syndrome. CDR3 loop: CASSVNGLAGINEQFF. CDR3 sequence (DNA): TGTGCCAGCAGTGTCAACGGACTAGCGGGAATCAATGAGCAGTTCTTC.